Sequencing of this T cell receptor (beta chain) was carried out in a study of blood T cell repertoires in COVID-19. Study at large: COVID-19 samples, acute and convalescent, were from the United States, Italy and Spain. T cells, B-cell-depleted T cells, or PBMCs provided the cDNA or gDNA that served as material.

Germline values: CDR1 SSHAT, CDR2 FNYEAQ (reference sequence). The CDR3 is 15 residues long. This clone occurred once. The junction differs from germline at one of its ends, possibly a read error. In the study's own analysis: Estimation of nucleated cell counts relied on the amplification of reference gene primers. Some clones are missing from TCRdb's copy, which holds only in-frame ones; the method was immunoSEQ multiplex PCR. The V and J calls and clone size are taken from that table; D and trimming were inferred from the DNA. The table includes some 100,000 clones, 85% detected once. This receptor was obtained from a woman in her 70s with active or convalescent COVID-19. The sample taken for sequencing was peripheral blood. The rearrangement joins TRBV7-7 to TRBJ1-3, with 10 bases matching TRBD1. This chain's CDR3 is CASSTGTGDGNTIYF. In DNA form, the CDR3 reads TGTGCTAGCAGCACCGGGACAGGGGATGGAAACACCATATATTTT. The full variable domain, in which reference TRBV7-7 and TRBJ1-3 provide the parts outside the CDR3, is GAGVSQSPRYKVTKRGQDVTLRCDPISSHATLYWYQQALGQGPEFLTYFNYEAQPDKSGLPSDRFSAERPEGSISTLTIQRTEQRDSAMYRCASSTGTGDGNTIYFGEGSWLTVV.